This record looks at one T cell receptor beta chain sequence and its context. The data are from a study of blood T cell repertoires in COVID-19. For the study at large: The United States, Italy and Spain supplied acute and convalescent COVID-19 samples. T cells, B-cell-depleted T cells, or PBMCs supplied cDNA or gDNA.

Recovered Cohort 3 donors showed two negative PCRs, clearance, or symptom resolution. Original handling: Estimates of nucleated cell counts were drawn from the amplification of reference gene primers. Data came from immunoSEQ multiplex PCR; TCRdb stores just in-frame clones and leaves some out. The DNA was the basis for D and trimming; V, J and clone size are from that table. The table lists about 180,000 clones, about nine tenths of them singletons. The receptor's source is a woman between 18 and 30 years old who had recovered from COVID-19. The specimen sequenced was PBMCs or T cells enriched from blood (not recorded which).

CDR3 DNA sequence: TGTGCCTGGAGTCACGGGGCAGGGGGCGATACGCAGTATTTT. Encoded protein: CAWSHGAGGDTQYF. The chain recombines TRBV30 with TRBJ2-3, with TRBD1 matching over 8 bases. V dropped 2 bases and J dropped 6; count of bases not matched to a gene: 7. CDR1 and CDR2 from the germline V gene are GTSNPN and SVGIG (reference sequence). This CDR3 has 14 residues.